Included here is one TCR beta chain sequence, with context. Its target is not known. These data are taken from a study of a mutant IDH1 vaccine in newly diagnosed glioma. Germline V CDR1 and CDR2: SGHVS, FQNEAQ. The CDR3 has 13 residues. Between the trimmed V and J ends, which lost 1 base and 3 bases, there was a span of 7 bases. Measured with immunoSEQ multiplex PCR; TCRdb has only the in-frame clones, and not every one. The sample includes around 60,000 clones, approximately 85% of them seen just once. Time point noted: week 23, last vaccination. Vaccine doses each comprised 300 ug of mutant IDH1 20-mer peptide, with topical imiquimod.

The clonotype comes from a young man with glioma. This sequence joins TRBV7-8 and TRBJ2-7; possibly TRBD1 for D (6 bases). The sample consisted of PBMCs, taken from a glioma patient whose treatment included an IDH1 peptide vaccine. CDR3 DNA sequence: TGTGCCAGCAGCTTAGGACAGGTCTACGAGCAGTACTTC. This encodes CASSLGQVYEQYF.